What follows is one T cell receptor (beta chain) and its context. In germline, CDR1 is MDHEN, CDR2 SYDVKM. With 3 bases removed from V and 6 bases from J, the gap between germline ends came to 6 bases. This CDR3 has 12 amino acids. The sample belongs to a study of blood T cell repertoires in COVID-19. The overall study: Acute-phase and convalescent COVID-19 samples originated in the United States, Italy and Spain. T cells, B-cell-depleted T cells, or PBMCs supplied cDNA or gDNA.

Assay used: immunoSEQ multiplex PCR; TCRdb lists only in-frame clones, some missing. Of around 70,000 clones in the sample, around 80% are singletons; the top ten hold over 7.5%. This sequence was found in a human donor in a cohort sampled during active COVID-19. This chain uses TRBV28 with TRBJ1-5, with D hard to call. The sequenced sample was peripheral blood. The CDR3 here is CASSFGVQPQHF. The CDR3 bases are TGTGCCAGCAGTTTTGGAGTTCAGCCCCAGCATTTT.